This entry concerns a single TCR beta chain. What it binds is not known. Germline CDR1 is SGHAT and CDR2 is FQDESV (reference sequence). This CDR3 region has 14 residues. V lost 5 bases and J 7 bases, leaving 17 bases between the germline ends. TCRdb re-derived calls from the multiplex PCR reads in MiXCR, one entry per CDR3 protein. The profile covers 150,000 to 250,000 distinct CDR3 sequences, with over 25% appearing a single time and approximately 4.5% taken by the ten largest. These data come from a study of breast tumors, draining lymph nodes, adjacent tissues. General study points: Data fit most tumor T cells coming from lymph node, expanding in tumor. Tumor TCR diversity was below lymph nodes but above nontumor tissue.

Samples came from axillary lymph nodes draining the breast cancer. This sequence was found in a female donor with breast cancer. Some clones in this sample may be carry-over from other donors' samples. The sequenced sample was axillary lymph node tissue. The chain links TRBV11-1 to TRBJ1-1; D not certain. In DNA, the CDR3 is TGTGCCAGCAGCCCCGCGGGCAGGCCCTTTGAAGCTTTCTTT. Its protein is CASSPAGRPFEAFF.